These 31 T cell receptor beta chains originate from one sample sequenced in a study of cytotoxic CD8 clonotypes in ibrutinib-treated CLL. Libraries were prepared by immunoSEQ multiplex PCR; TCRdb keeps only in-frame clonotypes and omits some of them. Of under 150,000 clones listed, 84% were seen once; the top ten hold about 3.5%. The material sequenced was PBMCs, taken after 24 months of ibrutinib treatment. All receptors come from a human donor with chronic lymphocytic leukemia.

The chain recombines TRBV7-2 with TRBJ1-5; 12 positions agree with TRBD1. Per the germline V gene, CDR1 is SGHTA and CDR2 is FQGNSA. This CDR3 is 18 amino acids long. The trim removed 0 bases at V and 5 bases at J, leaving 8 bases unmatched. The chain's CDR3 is CASSLAFGTGGAYQPQHF. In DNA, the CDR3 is TGTGCCAGCAGCTTAGCTTTTGGGACAGGGGGCGCGTATCAGCCCCAGCATTTT.

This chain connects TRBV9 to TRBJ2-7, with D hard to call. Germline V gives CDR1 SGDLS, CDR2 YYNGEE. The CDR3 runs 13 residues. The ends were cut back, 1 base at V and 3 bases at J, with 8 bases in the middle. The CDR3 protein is CASSVQDGYEQYF. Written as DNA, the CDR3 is TGTGCCAGCAGCGTACAAGACGGCTACGAGCAGTACTTC. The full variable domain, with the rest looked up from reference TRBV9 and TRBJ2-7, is DSGVTQTPKHLITATGQRVTLRCSPRSGDLSVYWYQQSLDQGLQFLIQYYNGEERAKGNILERFSAQQFPDLHSELNLSSLELGDSALYFCASSVQDGYEQYFGPGTRLTVT.

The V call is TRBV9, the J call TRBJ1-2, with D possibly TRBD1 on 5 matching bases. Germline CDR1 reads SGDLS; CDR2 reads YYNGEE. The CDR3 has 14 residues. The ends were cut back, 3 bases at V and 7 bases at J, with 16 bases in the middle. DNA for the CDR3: TGTGCCAGCAGCGCCCGACAACCGGGGGGTGGCTACACCTTC. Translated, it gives CASSARQPGGGYTF.

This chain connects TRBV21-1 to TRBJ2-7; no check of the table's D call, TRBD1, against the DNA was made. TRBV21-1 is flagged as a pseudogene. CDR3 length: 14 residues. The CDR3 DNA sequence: TGTGCCAGCAGACGGGACAGGTTAACCTACGAGCAGTACTTC. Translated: CASRRDRLTYEQYF.

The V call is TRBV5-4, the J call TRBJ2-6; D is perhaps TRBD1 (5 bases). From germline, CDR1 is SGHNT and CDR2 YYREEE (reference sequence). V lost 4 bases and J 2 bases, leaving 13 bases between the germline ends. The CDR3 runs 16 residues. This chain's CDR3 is CASSVQGGAGANVLTF. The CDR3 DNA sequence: TGTGCCAGCAGCGTCCAGGGTGGGGCTGGGGCCAACGTCCTGACTTTC.

The CDR3 loop reads CASSTPEGYNEQFF. CDR3 coding DNA: TGTGCCAGCTCGACCCCGGAGGGTTACAATGAGCAGTTCTTC. V and J are TRBV6-1 and TRBJ2-1; TRBD2 might be the D (6 bases). The CDR3 runs 14 residues. Per the germline V gene, CDR1 is MNHNS and CDR2 is SASEGT. V gave up 8 bases and J gave up 4 bases, with 15 bases separating them.

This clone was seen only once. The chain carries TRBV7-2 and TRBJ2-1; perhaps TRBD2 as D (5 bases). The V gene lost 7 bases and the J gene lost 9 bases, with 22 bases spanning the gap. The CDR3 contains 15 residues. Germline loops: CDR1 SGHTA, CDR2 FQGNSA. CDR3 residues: CASTNKRGFGGEQFF. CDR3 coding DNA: TGTGCCAGCACCAACAAGCGAGGGTTCGGAGGTGAGCAGTTCTTC.

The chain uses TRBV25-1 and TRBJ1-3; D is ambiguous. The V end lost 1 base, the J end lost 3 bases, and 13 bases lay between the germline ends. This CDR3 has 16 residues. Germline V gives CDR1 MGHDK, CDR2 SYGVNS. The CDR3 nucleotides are TGTGCCAGCAGTGAATGGGGAGGGTCGGGTGGAAACACCATATATTTT. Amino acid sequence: CASSEWGGSGGNTIYF.

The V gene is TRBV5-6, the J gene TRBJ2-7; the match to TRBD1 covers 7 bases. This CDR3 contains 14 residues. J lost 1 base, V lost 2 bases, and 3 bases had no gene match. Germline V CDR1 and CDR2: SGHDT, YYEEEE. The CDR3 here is CASSFPQGSYEQYF. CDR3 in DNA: TGTGCCAGCAGCTTCCCACAGGGGTCCTACGAGCAGTACTTC.

CDR3 coding DNA: TGTGCCAGCAGCTTAGTAACGGCTACGAACACCGGGGAGCTGTTTTTT. Amino acid sequence: CASSLVTATNTGELFF. The V call is TRBV7-9, the J call TRBJ2-2; D not certain. CDR1 and CDR2 from the germline V gene are SEHNR and FQNEAQ (reference sequence). This CDR3 contains 16 residues. Trimming took 1 base from V and 0 from J, leaving 9 bases between them.

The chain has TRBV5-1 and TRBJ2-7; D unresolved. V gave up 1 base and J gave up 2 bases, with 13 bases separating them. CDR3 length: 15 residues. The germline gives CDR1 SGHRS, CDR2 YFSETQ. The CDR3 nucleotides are TGCGCCAGCAGCTTGAGTCCCGGCATAACCTACGAGCAGTACTTC. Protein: CASSLSPGITYEQYF.

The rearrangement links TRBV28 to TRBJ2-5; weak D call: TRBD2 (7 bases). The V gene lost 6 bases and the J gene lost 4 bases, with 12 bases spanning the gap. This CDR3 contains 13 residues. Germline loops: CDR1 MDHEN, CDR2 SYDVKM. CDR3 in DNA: TGTGCCAGCAGGGGAGGGGGAAGAGAGACCCAGTACTTC. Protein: CASRGGGRETQYF.

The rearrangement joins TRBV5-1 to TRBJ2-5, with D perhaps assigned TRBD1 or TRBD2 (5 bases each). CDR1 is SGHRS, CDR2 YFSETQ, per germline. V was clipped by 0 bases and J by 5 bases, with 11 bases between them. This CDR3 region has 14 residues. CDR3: CASSLAPGAETQYF. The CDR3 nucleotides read TGCGCCAGCAGCTTGGCCCCCGGGGCGGAGACCCAGTACTTC.

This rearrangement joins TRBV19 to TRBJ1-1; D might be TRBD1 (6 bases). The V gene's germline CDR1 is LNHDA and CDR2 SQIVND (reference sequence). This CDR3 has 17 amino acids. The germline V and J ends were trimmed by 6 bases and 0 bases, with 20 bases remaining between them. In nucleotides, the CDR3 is TGTGCCAGTAGCACAAAGACGGGGGCGCGGATGAACACTGAAGCTTTCTTT. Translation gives CASSTKTGARMNTEAFF.

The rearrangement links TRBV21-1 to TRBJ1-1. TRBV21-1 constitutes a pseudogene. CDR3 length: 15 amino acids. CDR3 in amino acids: CASSKEGGFVTEAFF. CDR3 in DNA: TGTGCCAGCAGCAAAGAAGGGGGGTTTGTGACTGAAGCTTTCTTT.

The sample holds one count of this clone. CDR3 protein: CASSLAGGPPGELFF. DNA for the CDR3: TGTGCCAGCAGCTTAGCGGGGGGGCCACCCGGGGAGCTGTTTTTT. This chain links TRBV7-6 with TRBJ2-2; D is perhaps TRBD2 (7 bases). The germline gives CDR1 SGHVS, CDR2 FNYEAQ. The CDR3 covers 15 residues. V was shortened by 0 bases and J by 6 bases, with 11 bases between the two germline ends.

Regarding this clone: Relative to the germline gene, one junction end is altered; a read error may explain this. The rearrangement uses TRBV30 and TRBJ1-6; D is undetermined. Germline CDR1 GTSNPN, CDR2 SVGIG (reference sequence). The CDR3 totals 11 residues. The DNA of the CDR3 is TGTGCCTGGAGTGTACAGTGGGCCGTGACCTTT. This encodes CAWSVQWAVTF.

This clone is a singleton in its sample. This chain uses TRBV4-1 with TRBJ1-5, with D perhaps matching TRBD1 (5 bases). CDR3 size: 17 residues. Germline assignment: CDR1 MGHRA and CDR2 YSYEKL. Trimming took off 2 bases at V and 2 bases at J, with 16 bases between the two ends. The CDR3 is CASSQQLGEQRNQPQHF. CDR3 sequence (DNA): TGCGCCAGCAGCCAACAGCTGGGGGAGCAGCGCAATCAGCCCCAGCATTTT.

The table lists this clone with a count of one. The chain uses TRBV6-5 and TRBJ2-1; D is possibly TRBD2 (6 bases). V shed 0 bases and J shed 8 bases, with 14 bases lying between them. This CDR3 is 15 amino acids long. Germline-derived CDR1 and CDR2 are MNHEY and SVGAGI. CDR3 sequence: CASSYSGTLYDEQFF. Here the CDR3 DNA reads TGTGCCAGCAGTTACTCCGGGACTCTGTACGATGAGCAGTTCTTC.

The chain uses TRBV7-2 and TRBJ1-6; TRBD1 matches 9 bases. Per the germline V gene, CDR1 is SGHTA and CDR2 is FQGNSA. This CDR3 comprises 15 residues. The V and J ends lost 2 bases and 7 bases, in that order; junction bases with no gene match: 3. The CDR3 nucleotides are TGTGCCAGCAGCTTACGAGGACAGGGGAATTCACCCCTCCACTTT. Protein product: CASSLRGQGNSPLHF.

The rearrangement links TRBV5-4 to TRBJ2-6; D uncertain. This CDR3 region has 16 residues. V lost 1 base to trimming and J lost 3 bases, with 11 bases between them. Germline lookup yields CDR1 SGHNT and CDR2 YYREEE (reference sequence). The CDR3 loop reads CASSLPPFGGANVLTF. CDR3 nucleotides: TGTGCCAGCAGCTTGCCACCCTTTGGTGGGGCCAACGTCCTGACTTTC.

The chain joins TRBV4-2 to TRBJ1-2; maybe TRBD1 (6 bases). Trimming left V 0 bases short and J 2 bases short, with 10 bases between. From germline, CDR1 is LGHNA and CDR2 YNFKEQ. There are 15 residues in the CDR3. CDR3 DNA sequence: TGTGCCAGCAGCCAAGACAGGGGCGAAAACTATGGCTACACCTTC. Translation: CASSQDRGENYGYTF.

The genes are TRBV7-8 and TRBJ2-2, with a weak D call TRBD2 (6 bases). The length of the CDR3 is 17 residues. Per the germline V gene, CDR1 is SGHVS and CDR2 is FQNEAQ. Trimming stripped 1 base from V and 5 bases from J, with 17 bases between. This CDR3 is CASSLVTRFGGTGELFF. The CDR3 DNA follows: TGTGCCAGCAGCTTAGTGACTAGATTTGGTGGTACCGGGGAGCTGTTTTTT.

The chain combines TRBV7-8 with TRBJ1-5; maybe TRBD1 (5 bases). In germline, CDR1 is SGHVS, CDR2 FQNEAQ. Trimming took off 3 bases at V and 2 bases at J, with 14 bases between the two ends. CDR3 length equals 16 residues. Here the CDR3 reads CASSFWDGGGNQPQHF. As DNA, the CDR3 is TGTGCCAGCAGCTTCTGGGACGGGGGTGGCAATCAGCCCCAGCATTTT.

CDR3 DNA: TGTGCCAGCAGTTCAAACAGGGGGGCCTACGAGCAGTACTTC. This translates into CASSSNRGAYEQYF. The chain carries TRBV6-5 and TRBJ2-7; 8 nucleotides align to TRBD1. This CDR3 is built from 14 residues. J gave up 2 bases and V 4 bases, and 4 bases lay outside the gene matches. Germline V CDR1 and CDR2: MNHEY, SVGAGI.

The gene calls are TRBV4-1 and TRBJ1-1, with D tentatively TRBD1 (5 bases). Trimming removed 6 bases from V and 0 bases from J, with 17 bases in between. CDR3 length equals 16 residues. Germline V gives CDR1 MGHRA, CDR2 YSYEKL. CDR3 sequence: CASSSGSDLVNTEAFF. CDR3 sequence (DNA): TGCGCCAGCAGTTCAGGGAGTGATCTTGTGAACACTGAAGCTTTCTTT.

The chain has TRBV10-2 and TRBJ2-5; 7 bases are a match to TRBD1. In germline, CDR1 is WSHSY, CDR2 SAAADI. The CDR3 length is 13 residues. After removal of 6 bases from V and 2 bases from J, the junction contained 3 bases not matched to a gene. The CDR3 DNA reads TGCGCCAGCAGGGGACAGCCGCAAGAGACCCAGTACTTC. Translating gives CASRGQPQETQYF.

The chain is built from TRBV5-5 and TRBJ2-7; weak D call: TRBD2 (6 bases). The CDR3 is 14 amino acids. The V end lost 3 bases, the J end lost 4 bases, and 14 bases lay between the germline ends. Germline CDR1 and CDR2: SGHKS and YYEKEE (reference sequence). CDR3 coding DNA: TGTGCCAGCAGCTACCGTGGAGGGCAATACGAGCAGTACTTC. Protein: CASSYRGGQYEQYF.

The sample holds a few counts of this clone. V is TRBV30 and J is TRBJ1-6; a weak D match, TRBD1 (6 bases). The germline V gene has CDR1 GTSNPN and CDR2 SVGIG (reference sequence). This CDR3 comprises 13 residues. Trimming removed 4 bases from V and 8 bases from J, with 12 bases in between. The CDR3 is CAWMTDRDSPLHF. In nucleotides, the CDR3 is TGTGCCTGGATGACGGACAGAGATTCACCCCTCCACTTT.

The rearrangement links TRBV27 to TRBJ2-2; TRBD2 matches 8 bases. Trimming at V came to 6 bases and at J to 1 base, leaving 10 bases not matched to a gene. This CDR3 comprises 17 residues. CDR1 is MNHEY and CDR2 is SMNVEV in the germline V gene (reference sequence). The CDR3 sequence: CASRSPGGLGNTGELFF. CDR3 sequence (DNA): TGTGCCAGCAGGTCCCCCGGGGGACTAGGGAACACCGGGGAGCTGTTTTTT.

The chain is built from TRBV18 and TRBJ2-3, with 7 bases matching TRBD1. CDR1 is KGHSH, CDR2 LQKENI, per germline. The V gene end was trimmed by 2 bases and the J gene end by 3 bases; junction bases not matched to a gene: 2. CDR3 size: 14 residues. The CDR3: CASSPTGATDTQYF. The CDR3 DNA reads TGTGCCAGCTCACCAACAGGGGCGACAGATACGCAGTATTTT. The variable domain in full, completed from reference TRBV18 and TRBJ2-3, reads NAGVMQNPRHLVRRRGQEARLRCSPMKGHSHVYWYRQLPEEGLKFMVYLQKENIIDESGMPKERFSAEFPKEGPSILRIQQVVRGDSAAYFCASSPTGATDTQYFGPGTRLTVL.